The 2 T cell receptor beta chains listed next were all sequenced from one sample in a study of Ad26.COV2.S vaccination and SARS-CoV-2 variants. Sequencing used immunoSEQ multiplex PCR; TCRdb keeps in-frame clones, though not all of them. The sample contains roughly 500,000 clones, about 91% of which appear only once. Regarding treatment: over 15 received Ad26.COV2.S at low or high dose, single or two shots; roughly five received placebo; per-sample allocation not given. All samples were drawn on day 63, counting from the first vaccine or placebo injection. Sequencing used peripheral blood, obtained in a trial of Ad26.COV2.S vaccine versus placebo. The receptor source for this set is a person aged 18-60 years who received the Ad26.COV2.S COVID-19 vaccine or a placebo.

The rearrangement joins TRBV5-5 to TRBJ1-3; 7 nucleotides align to TRBD1. Per germline, CDR1 SGHKS and CDR2 YYEKEE (reference sequence). The CDR3 loop spans 16 amino acids. After removal of 0 bases from V and 3 bases from J, the junction contained 6 bases not matched to a gene. CDR3 protein: CASSLVVAGGGNTIYF. CDR3 bases: TGTGCCAGCAGCTTGGTTGTTGCAGGGGGTGGAAACACCATATATTTT. The whole variable domain, remainder taken from reference TRBV5-5 and TRBJ1-3, is DAGVTQSPTHLIKTRGQQVTLRCSPISGHKSVSWYQQVLGQGPQFIFQYYEKEERGRGNFPDRFSARQFPNYSSELNVNALLLGDSALYLCASSLVVAGGGNTIYFGEGSWLTVV.

Of note for this clone: This clone may be a read error of a much larger clone one base away. Other DNA sequences in the same sample also yield this CDR3. V and J are TRBV7-9 and TRBJ1-1; 9 bases match TRBD1. V dropped 3 bases and J dropped 4; count of bases not matched to a gene: 0. Germline CDR1 SEHNR, CDR2 FQNEAQ (reference sequence). The CDR3 loop spans 13 amino acids. The CDR3 reads CASSLTGGTEAFF. The DNA of the CDR3 is TGTGCCAGCAGCTTGACAGGGGGCACTGAAGCTTTCTTT.